Listed below are T cell receptor beta chains from one sample, sequenced in a study of T cell responses to AZD1222 COVID-19 vaccine. Profiling relied on immunoSEQ multiplex PCR, and the TCRdb table lists in-frame clones only, not all of them. The data show approximately 92,000 clones, roughly nine tenths seen once. The source was peripheral blood, collected on day 0 of AZD1222 vaccination. Receptors originate from an adult in good health. Each CDR3 is given without its conserved first and last residue.

TRBJ1-6 | TRBV29-1 | SRGSTSTLSSSYNSPLH
TRBJ2-5 | TRBV11-3 | ASSLGQGVGETQY
TRBJ2-3 | TRBV13 | ASSLLGTQY
TRBJ2-7 | TRBV27 | ASSLSASGSIEQY
TRBJ2-2 | TRBV10-2 | ASRRDTDTGELF
TRBJ2-5 | TRBV30 | AWGRTGLQETQY
TRBJ2-1 | TRBV27 | ASSFLGISYNEQF
TRBJ1-1 | TRBV10-3 | AISDREVIEAF
TRBJ1-4 | TRBV19 | ASRQNRVTNEKLF
TRBJ1-2 | TRBV6-5 | ASSRTRGGYGYT